These 22 T cell receptor beta chains were all obtained from the same sample, sequenced in a study of cytomegalovirus exposure and HLA in healthy donors. PCR primers comprised 60 Vbeta and 13 Jbeta primers. The method was immunoSEQ multiplex PCR; TCRdb's version includes in-frame clones alone and lacks a portion of them. The sample includes 200,000 or so clones, roughly 80% of them seen just once. The sequenced material came from PBMCs. These receptors all come from a man aged 25 to 40 in good health and CMV-seronegative.

The chain links TRBV5-1 to TRBJ2-2, with D possibly being TRBD2 (7 bases). V was pared by 1 base and J by 4 bases, with 14 bases between. CDR3 length: 16 amino acids. Germline CDR1 and CDR2: SGHRS and YFSETQ. The CDR3 here is CASSLMGGRGTGELFF. The CDR3 DNA sequence: TGCGCCAGCAGCTTGATGGGGGGGCGAGGCACCGGGGAGCTGTTTTTT.

With respect to this clone: The germline gene is not matched at one end of the junction; a read error may be the cause. The chain combines TRBV7-7 with TRBJ2-5; 11 bases align to TRBD2. From germline, CDR1 is SSHAT and CDR2 FNYEAQ (reference sequence). The CDR3 length is 16 residues. The CDR3 nucleotides are TGTGCTAGCAGCTTAGCGATTAGCGGGGGGGCCGGCACCCAGTACTTC. As protein: CASSLAISGGAGTQYF.

This clone was counted between two and nine times. The J gene is TRBJ2-6, the V gene TRBV7-3; TRBD1 matches at 8 bases. Germline V gene data show CDR1 as SGHTA and CDR2 as FQGTGA. The CDR3 extends over 18 amino acids. The V gene end was trimmed by 2 bases and the J gene end by 0 bases; junction bases not matched to a gene: 6. CDR3 nucleotides: TGTGCCAGCAGCTTATCCGGGACAGGCTCCTCTGGGGCCAACGTCCTGACTTTC. It specifies CASSLSGTGSSGANVLTF.

V usage is TRBV28 and J usage is TRBJ1-2, with TRBD1 matching over 7 bases. The CDR3 totals 14 residues. V was pared by 8 bases and J by 3 bases, with 9 bases of the junction left unmatched. The germline V gene encodes CDR1 MDHEN and CDR2 SYDVKM. In DNA form, the CDR3 reads TGTGCCAGCTGTAAGGACAGGAACTACTATGGCTACACCTTC. Translation: CASCKDRNYYGYTF.

The chain carries TRBV6-1 and TRBJ2-1; 7 bases align to TRBD2. This CDR3 is 15 amino acids long. The V segment lost 6 bases and the J segment 9 bases; nucleotides outside the gene matches: 14. Per germline, CDR1 MNHNS and CDR2 SASEGT. The CDR3 protein is CASSYQTGEGSEQFF. The CDR3 coding sequence is TGTGCCAGCAGCTACCAGACCGGGGAGGGAAGTGAGCAGTTCTTC.

V is TRBV28 and J is TRBJ1-3, with D maybe TRBD1 (5 bases). Germline lookup yields CDR1 MDHEN and CDR2 SYDVKM. This CDR3 is 15 amino acids long. The V gene lost 2 bases and the J gene lost 4 bases, with 12 bases spanning the gap. The CDR3, as DNA: TGTGCCAGCAGTTTAGGCAGGGCCGACGGAAACACCATATATTTT. It specifies CASSLGRADGNTIYF.

This clone was counted a few times. An end of the junction differs from the germline gene, which may be a read error. CDR3 in amino acids: CAGSRQGGQETQYF. The CDR3 DNA reads TGTGCCGGCAGCCGACAGGGAGGCCAAGAGACCCAGTACTTC. This chain uses TRBV6-5 with TRBJ2-5, with D perhaps matching TRBD1 (7 bases). The CDR3 is made up of 14 amino acids. CDR1 is MNHEY, CDR2 SVGAGI, per germline.

This chain connects TRBV5-4 to TRBJ2-7, with 10 bases aligning to TRBD1. Germline loops: CDR1 SGHNT, CDR2 YYREEE (reference sequence). The ends lost 2 bases at V and 3 bases at J; junction bases unmatched: 5. There are 15 residues in the CDR3. The CDR3 coding sequence is TGTGCCAGCAGCTTACCCGGGACAGGGGTCTACGAGCAGTACTTC. Protein: CASSLPGTGVYEQYF.

The chain carries TRBV6-6 and TRBJ2-5, with 7 bases identical to TRBD1. The J call is uncertain, as TRBJ2-7 better fits the DNA end. Germline CDR1 reads MNHNY; CDR2 reads SVGAGI (reference sequence). The CDR3 covers 13 residues. CDR3 loop: CASRGQATYEQYF. The DNA of the CDR3 is TGTGCCAGCAGAGGACAGGCCACCTACGAGCAGTACTTC.

This clone was found a few times. V usage is TRBV28 and J usage is TRBJ1-1; TRBD1 is a possible D gene (5 bases). The germline V gene encodes CDR1 MDHEN and CDR2 SYDVKM. The CDR3 extends over 12 amino acids. V shed 6 bases and J shed 7 bases, with 12 bases lying between them. This CDR3 reads CASSWGRVEAFF. CDR3 coding DNA: TGTGCCAGCAGCTGGGGCAGGGTTGAAGCTTTCTTT.

The V call is TRBV29-1, the J call TRBJ2-7; 8 bases line up with TRBD1. The CDR3 has 11 amino acids. The germline V gene has CDR1 SQVTM and CDR2 ANQGSEA. The V segment lost 6 bases and the J segment 7 bases; nucleotides outside the gene matches: 5. In DNA, the CDR3 is TGCAGCGTGGTGACAGGGGTTGAGCAGTACTTC. It yields the protein CSVVTGVEQYF.

The rearrangement uses TRBV21-1 and TRBJ2-7; TRBD1, the table's D call, lacks a check against the DNA. TRBV21-1 is designated a pseudogene. The CDR3 sequence is 21 residues long. CDR3 loop: CASSKSPSVDREGESSYEQYF. Written as DNA, the CDR3 is TGTGCCAGCAGCAAAAGTCCCTCGGTGGACAGGGAAGGGGAGAGCTCCTACGAGCAGTACTTC.

The rearrangement joins TRBV11-2 to TRBJ2-7; 13 nucleotides match TRBD2. This CDR3 region has 15 residues. Per germline, CDR1 SGHAT and CDR2 FQNNGV. The V gene end was trimmed by 6 bases and the J gene end by 0 bases; junction bases not matched to a gene: 2. The CDR3 spells CASRGTSGDSYEQYF. The CDR3 DNA reads as TGTGCCAGCAGGGGGACTAGCGGGGACTCCTACGAGCAGTACTTC. The full variable domain, completed using reference TRBV11-2 and TRBJ2-7, is EAGVAQSPRYKIIEKRQSVAFWCNPISGHATLYWYQQILGQGPKLLIQFQNNGVVDDSQLPKDRFSAERLKGVDSTLKIQPAKLEDSAVYLCASRGTSGDSYEQYFGPGTRLTVT.

The chain employs TRBV27 and TRBJ1-2, with 10 bases fitting TRBD1. V was clipped by 5 bases and J by 4 bases; unmatched bases: 7. The CDR3 spans 15 residues. In germline, CDR1 is MNHEY, CDR2 SMNVEV (reference sequence). The CDR3 loop is CASSGAGTGVYGYTF. As DNA, the CDR3 is TGTGCCAGCAGTGGTGCTGGGACAGGGGTCTATGGCTACACCTTC.

This clone was counted a single time. This sequence joins TRBV29-1 and TRBJ2-7; 10 positions agree with TRBD1. From germline, CDR1 is SQVTM and CDR2 ANQGSEA. V lost 3 bases, J lost 6 bases, and 8 bases stayed unmatched. This CDR3 is 14 amino acids long. This chain's CDR3 is CSVDMGQGIGEQYF. The CDR3, as DNA: TGCAGCGTTGATATGGGACAGGGGATAGGCGAGCAGTACTTC.

This clone has only a few counts. The chain combines TRBV19 with TRBJ1-1; D is ambiguous. Trimming cost V 5 bases and J 0 bases, with 4 bases left between them. The CDR3 covers 12 residues. Per the germline V gene, CDR1 is LNHDA and CDR2 is SQIVND (reference sequence). CDR3 DNA sequence: TGTGCCAGTAGTGGAGTGAACACTGAAGCTTTCTTT. Amino acid sequence: CASSGVNTEAFF.

In regard to this clone: The junction departs from germline at one end; a sequencing error may be responsible. In the same sample, other DNA sequences code for this CDR3. The chain combines TRBV6-5 with TRBJ1-2; D uncertain. CDR1 and CDR2 from the germline V gene are MNHEY and SVGAGI. This CDR3 contains 15 residues. CDR3 DNA sequence: TGTGCCAGCAGTTACTCGACCCAAGGAGGCTATGGCTACACTTTC. It is translated as CASSYSTQGGYGYTF.

V gene TRBV7-9 combines with J gene TRBJ2-6; no firm D call. Trimming cost V 1 base and J 2 bases, with 6 bases left between them. The CDR3 extends over 15 amino acids. Germline V gene sequence: CDR1 SEHNR, CDR2 FQNEAQ (reference sequence). CDR3 DNA: TGTGCCAGCAGCTTAGTCCGGGCTGGGGCCAACGTCCTGACTTTC. It specifies CASSLVRAGANVLTF.

The chain uses TRBV6-1 and TRBJ1-1; no clear D. Looked up from germline, CDR1 is MNHNS and CDR2 is SASEGT. The V end lost 5 bases, the J end lost 4 bases, and 17 bases lay between the germline ends. The CDR3 covers 15 residues. CDR3 loop: CASSPDLGVGTEAFF. CDR3 DNA sequence: TGTGCCAGCAGTCCAGATCTCGGGGTGGGCACTGAAGCTTTCTTT.

This sequence joins TRBV10-2 and TRBJ1-2; D is uncertain. In germline, CDR1 is WSHSY, CDR2 SAAADI. The CDR3 has 15 residues. V was pared by 2 bases and J by 8 bases, with 18 bases between. The CDR3 sequence is CASSEITILGGGYTF. The DNA of the CDR3 is TGCGCCAGCAGTGAGATTACTATTTTGGGAGGAGGCTACACCTTC.

V usage is TRBV4-1 and J usage is TRBJ1-2, with 9 bases aligning to TRBD1. The CDR3 contains 13 residues. With V trimmed by 4 bases and J by 8 bases, 5 bases remained unmatched. Germline CDR1 reads MGHRA; CDR2 reads YSYEKL. The CDR3: CASSPGQGLGYTF. The CDR3 coding sequence is TGCGCCAGCAGCCCGGGACAGGGTTTAGGCTACACCTTC.

V is TRBV2 and J is TRBJ2-3; 10 positions agree with TRBD2. The CDR3 runs 14 residues. V was pared by 10 bases and J by 2 bases, with 6 bases of the junction left unmatched. The germline CDR1 and CDR2 sequences are SNHLY and FYNNEI. The CDR3 DNA follows: TGTGCCACCACTACTAGCGGGATCACAGATACGCAGTATTTT. Its protein product is CATTTSGITDTQYF.